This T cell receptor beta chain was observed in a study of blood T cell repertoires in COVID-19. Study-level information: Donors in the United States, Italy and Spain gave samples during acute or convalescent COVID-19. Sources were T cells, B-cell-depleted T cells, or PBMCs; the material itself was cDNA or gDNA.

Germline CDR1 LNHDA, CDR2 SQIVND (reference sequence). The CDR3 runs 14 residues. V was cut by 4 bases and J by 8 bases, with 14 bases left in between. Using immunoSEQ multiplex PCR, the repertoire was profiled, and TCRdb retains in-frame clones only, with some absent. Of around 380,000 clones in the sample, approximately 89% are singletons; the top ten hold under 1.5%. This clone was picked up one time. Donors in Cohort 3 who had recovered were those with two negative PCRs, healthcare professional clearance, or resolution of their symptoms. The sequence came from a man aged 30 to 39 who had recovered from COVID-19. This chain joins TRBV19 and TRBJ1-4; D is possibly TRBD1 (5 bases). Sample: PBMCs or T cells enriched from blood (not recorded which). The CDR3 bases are TGTGCCAGTAGTACCCAGGGAGGAGGAGAAAAACTGTTTTTT. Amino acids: CASSTQGGGEKLFF.